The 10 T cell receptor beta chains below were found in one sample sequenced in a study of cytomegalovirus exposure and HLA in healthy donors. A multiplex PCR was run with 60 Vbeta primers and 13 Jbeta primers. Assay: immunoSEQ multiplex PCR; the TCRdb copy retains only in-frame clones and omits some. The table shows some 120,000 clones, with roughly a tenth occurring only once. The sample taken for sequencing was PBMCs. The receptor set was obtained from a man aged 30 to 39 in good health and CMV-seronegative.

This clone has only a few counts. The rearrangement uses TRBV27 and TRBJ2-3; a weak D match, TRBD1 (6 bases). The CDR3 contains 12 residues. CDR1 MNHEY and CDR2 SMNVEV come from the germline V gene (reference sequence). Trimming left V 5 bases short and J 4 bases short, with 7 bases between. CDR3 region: CASSNRADTQYF. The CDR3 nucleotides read TGTGCCAGCAGTAACAGGGCAGATACGCAGTATTTT.

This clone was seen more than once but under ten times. CDR3: CASSQDHRDTTYEQYF. The CDR3, as DNA: TGCGCCAGCAGCCAAGATCACCGGGACACTACCTACGAGCAGTACTTC. V is TRBV4-1 and J is TRBJ2-7; the D gene is possibly TRBD1 (6 bases). Between the trimmed V and J ends, which lost 0 bases and 2 bases, there was a span of 14 bases. Germline assignment: CDR1 MGHRA and CDR2 YSYEKL. This CDR3 is built from 16 residues.

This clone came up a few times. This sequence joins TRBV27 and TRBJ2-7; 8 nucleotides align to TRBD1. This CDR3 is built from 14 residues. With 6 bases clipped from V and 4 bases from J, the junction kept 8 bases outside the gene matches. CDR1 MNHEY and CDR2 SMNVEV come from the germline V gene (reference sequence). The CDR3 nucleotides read TGTGCCAGCAGGACAGGGGATATGTTTTACGAGCAGTACTTC. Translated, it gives CASRTGDMFYEQYF.

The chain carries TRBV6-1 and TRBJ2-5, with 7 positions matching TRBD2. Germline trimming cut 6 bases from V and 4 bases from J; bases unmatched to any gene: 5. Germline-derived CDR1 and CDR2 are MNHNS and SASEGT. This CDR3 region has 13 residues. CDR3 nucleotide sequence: TGTGCCAGCAGCCCCGGGGGGAGAGAGACCCAGTACTTC. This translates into CASSPGGRETQYF.

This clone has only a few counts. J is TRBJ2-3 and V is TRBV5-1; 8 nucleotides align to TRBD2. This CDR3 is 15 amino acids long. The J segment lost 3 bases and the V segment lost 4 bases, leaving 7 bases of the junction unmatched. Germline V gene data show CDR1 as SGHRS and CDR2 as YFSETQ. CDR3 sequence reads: CASSEAGGGTDTQYF. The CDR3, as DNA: TGCGCCAGCAGCGAGGCGGGGGGAGGGACAGATACGCAGTATTTT. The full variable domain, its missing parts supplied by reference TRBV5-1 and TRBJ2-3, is KAGVTQTPRYLIKTRGQQVTLSCSPISGHRSVSWYQQTPGQGLQFLFEYFSETQRNKGNFPGRFSGRQFSNSRSEMNVSTLELGDSALYLCASSEAGGGTDTQYFGPGTRLTVL.

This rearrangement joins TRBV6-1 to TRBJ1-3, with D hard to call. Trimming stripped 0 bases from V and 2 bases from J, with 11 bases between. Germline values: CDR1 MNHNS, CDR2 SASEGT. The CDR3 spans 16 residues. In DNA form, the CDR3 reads TGTGCCAGCAGTGAAGCGGTCCCGGGTACTGGAAACACCATATATTTT. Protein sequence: CASSEAVPGTGNTIYF.

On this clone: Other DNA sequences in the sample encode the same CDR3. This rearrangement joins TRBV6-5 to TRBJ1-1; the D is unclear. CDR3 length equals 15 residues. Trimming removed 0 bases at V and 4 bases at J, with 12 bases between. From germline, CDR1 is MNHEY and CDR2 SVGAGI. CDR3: CASSYSRGRGTEAFF. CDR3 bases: TGTGCCAGCAGTTACTCGAGAGGGCGTGGCACTGAAGCTTTCTTT.

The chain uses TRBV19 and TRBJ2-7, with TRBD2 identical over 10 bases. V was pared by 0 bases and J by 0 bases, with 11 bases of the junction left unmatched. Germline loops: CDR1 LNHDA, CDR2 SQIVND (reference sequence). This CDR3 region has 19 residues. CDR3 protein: CASSIEGSPSGRISYEQYF. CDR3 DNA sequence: TGTGCCAGTAGTATAGAAGGGAGTCCTAGCGGGAGAATCTCCTACGAGCAGTACTTC.

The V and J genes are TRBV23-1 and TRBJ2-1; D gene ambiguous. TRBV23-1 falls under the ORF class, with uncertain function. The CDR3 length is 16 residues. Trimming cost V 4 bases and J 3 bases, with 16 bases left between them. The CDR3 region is CASSRVYRFLYNEQFF. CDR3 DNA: TGCGCCAGCAGTCGAGTGTACCGATTTCTCTACAATGAGCAGTTCTTC.

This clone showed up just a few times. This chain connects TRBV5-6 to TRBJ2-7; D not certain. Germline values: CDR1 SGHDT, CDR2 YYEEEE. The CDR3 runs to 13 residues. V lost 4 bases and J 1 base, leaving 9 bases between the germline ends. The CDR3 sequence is CASSGPTSYEQYF. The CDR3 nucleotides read TGTGCCAGCAGCGGTCCGACTTCCTACGAGCAGTACTTC.